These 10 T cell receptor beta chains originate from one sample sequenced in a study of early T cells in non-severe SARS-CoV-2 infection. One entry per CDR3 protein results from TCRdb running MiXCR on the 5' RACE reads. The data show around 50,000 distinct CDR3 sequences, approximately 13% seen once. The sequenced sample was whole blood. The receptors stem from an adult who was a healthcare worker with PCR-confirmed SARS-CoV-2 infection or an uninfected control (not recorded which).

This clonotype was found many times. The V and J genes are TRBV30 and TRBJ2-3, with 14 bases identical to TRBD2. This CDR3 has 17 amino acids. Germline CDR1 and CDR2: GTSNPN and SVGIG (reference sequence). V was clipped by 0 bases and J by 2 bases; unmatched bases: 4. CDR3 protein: CAWSVPGLAGVTDTQYF. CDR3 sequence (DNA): TGTGCCTGGAGTGTACCGGGACTAGCGGGAGTCACAGATACGCAGTATTTT. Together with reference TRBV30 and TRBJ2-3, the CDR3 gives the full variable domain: SQTIHQWPATLVQPVGSPLSLECTVEGTSNPNLYWYRQAAGRGLQLLFYSVGIGQISSEVPQNLSASRPQDRQFILSSKKLLLSDSGFYLCAWSVPGLAGVTDTQYFGPGTRLTVL.

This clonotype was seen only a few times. CDR3 DNA: TGTGCCAGCAGCCAAGATCGAACTAGCGGTGGAGATACGCAGTATTTT. It yields the protein CASSQDRTSGGDTQYF. This chain uses TRBV3-1 with TRBJ2-3; the match to TRBD2 covers 8 bases. CDR1 is LGHDT and CDR2 is YNNKEL in the germline V gene (reference sequence). CDR3 length equals 16 residues. V gave up 0 bases and J gave up 5 bases; unmatched junction bases: 7.

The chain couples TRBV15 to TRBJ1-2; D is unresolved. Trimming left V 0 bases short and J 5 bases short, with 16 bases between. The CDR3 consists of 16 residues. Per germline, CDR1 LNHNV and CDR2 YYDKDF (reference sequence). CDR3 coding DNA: TGTGCCACCAGCAGAGATCCCGTTCCTGATGGATATGGCTACACCTTC. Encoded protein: CATSRDPVPDGYGYTF.

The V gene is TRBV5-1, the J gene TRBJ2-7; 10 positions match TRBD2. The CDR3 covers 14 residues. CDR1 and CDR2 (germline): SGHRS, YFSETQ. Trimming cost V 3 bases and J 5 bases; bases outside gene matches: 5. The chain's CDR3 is CASSWLAGGHEQYF. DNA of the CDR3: TGCGCCAGCAGCTGGTTAGCGGGAGGCCACGAGCAGTACTTC.

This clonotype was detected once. The CDR3 DNA reads as TGTGCCAGCAAAACAGGGCGCAGCTATGGCTACACCTTC. Translating gives CASKTGRSYGYTF. The rearrangement links TRBV6-5 to TRBJ1-2; D may be TRBD1 (6 bases). Germline values: CDR1 MNHEY, CDR2 SVGAGI. The CDR3 covers 13 residues. Trimming took off 7 bases at V and 4 bases at J, with 13 bases between the two ends.

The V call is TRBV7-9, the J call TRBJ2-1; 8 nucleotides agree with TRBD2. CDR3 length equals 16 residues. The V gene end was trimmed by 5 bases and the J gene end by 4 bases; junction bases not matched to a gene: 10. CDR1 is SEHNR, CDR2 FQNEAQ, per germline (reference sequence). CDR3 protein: CASSLLRSGSYNEQFF. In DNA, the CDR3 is TGTGCCAGCAGCCTACTTAGGAGCGGGAGTTACAATGAGCAGTTCTTC.

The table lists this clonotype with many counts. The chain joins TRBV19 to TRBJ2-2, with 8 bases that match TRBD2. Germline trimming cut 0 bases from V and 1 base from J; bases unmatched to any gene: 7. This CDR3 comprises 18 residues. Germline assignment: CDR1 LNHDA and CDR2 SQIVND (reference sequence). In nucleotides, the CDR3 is TGTGCCAGTAGTATAGATCGCCTAGCGGGCCTGAACACCGGGGAGCTGTTTTTT. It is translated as CASSIDRLAGLNTGELFF.

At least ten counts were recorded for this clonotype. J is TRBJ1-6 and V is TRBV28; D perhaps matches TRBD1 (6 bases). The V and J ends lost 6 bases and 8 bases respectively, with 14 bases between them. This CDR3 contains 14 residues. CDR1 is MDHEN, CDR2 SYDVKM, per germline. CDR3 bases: TGTGCCAGCAGCCATAACGGGGGCCATTCACCCCTCCACTTT. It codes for CASSHNGGHSPLHF.

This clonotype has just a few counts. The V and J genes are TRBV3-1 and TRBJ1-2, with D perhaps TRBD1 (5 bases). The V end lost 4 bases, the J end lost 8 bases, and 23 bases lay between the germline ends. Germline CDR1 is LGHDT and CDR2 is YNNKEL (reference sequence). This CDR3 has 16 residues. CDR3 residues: CASSRQGQGPWSGYTF. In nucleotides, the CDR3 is TGTGCCAGCAGCCGCCAGGGTCAAGGTCCGTGGAGCGGCTACACCTTC.

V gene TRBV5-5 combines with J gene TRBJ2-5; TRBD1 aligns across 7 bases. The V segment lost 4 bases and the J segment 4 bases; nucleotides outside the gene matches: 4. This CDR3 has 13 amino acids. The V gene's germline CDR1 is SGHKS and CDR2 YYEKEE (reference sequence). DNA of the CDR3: TGTGCCAGCAGCGTTTACAGGGGAGAGACCCAGTACTTC. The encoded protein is CASSVYRGETQYF.